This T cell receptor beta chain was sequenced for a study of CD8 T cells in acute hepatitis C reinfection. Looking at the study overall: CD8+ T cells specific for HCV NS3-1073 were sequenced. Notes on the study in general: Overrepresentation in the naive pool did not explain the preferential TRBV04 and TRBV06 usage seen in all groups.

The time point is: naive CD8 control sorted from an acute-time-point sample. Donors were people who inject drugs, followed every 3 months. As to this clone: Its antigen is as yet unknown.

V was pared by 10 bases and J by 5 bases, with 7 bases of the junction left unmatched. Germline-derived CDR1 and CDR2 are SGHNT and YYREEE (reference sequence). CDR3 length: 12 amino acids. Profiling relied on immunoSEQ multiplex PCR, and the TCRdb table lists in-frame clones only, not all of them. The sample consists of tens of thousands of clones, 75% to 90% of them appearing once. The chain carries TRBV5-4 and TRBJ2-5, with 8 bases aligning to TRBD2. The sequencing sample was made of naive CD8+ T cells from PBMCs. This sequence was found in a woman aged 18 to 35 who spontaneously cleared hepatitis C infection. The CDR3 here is CAEAGAGETQYF. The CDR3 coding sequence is TGTGCCGAAGCGGGAGCGGGTGAGACCCAGTACTTC. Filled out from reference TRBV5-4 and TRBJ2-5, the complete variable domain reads ETGVTQSPTHLIKTRGQQVTLRCSSQSGHNTVSWYQQALGQGPQFIFQYYREEENGRGNFPPRFSGLQFPNYSSELNVNALELDDSALYLCAEAGAGETQYFGPGTRLLVL.